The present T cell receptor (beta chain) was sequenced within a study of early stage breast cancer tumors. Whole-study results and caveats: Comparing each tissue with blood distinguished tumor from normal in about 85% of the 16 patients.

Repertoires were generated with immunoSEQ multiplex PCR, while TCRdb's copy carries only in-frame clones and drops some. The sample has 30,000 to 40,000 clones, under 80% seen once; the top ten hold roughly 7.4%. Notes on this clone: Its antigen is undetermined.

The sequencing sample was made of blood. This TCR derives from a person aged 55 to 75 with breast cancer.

CDR3 in DNA: TGTGCCAGCAGGATTTACAATGAGCAGTTCTTC. This translates into CASRIYNEQFF. The J gene is TRBJ2-1, the V gene TRBV4-2; D remains ambiguous. Per the germline V gene, CDR1 is LGHNA and CDR2 is YNFKEQ. The CDR3 totals 11 residues. V shed 6 bases and J shed 4 bases, with 4 bases lying between them.